A selection of T cell receptor beta chains follows, all from one sample in a study of blood T cells in healthy people across ages. TCRdb analysed the 5' RACE reads with MiXCR anew, one entry per CDR3 protein. The repertoire holds 1.8 million or so distinct CDR3 sequences, about 39% seen once, with under 25% in the top ten. Sequencing input: blood. These receptors all stem from a human donor in good health. The CDR3 runs from the conserved cysteine through the conserved F or W. The order of the fields is V gene, clone size, D gene, CDR3 length, J gene, CDR3 protein, CDR3 DNA. The D gene is left open where the match is weak. The size entry is marked missing in some rows and otherwise reads once, few, many or a size class.

>TRBV5-1|-|-|14|TRBJ1-2
CASSKTDRFYGYTF
TGCGCCAGCAGCAAGACAGACCGATTCTATGGCTACACCTTC
>TRBV4-3|few|TRBD1|15|TRBJ2-7
CASSLWTGGIYEQYF
TGCGCCAGCAGCCTGTGGACAGGGGGCATCTACGAGCAGTACTTC
>TRBV29-1|few|TRBD1|16|TRBJ2-7
CSVEDTGQESSYEQYF
TGCAGCGTTGAAGACACCGGACAGGAGAGCTCCTACGAGCAGTACTTC
>TRBV28|-|-|15|TRBJ2-3
CASSFQTGGADTQYF
TGTGCCAGCAGTTTCCAGACTGGGGGAGCAGATACGCAGTATTTT
>TRBV12-3/TRBV12-4|-|-|13|TRBJ2-2
CASSPGSGGELFF
TGTGCCAGCAGTCCGGGGAGCGGCGGGGAGCTGTTTTTT
>TRBV4-3|few|TRBD2|16|TRBJ2-1
CASSQDEGTSKGEQFF
TGCGCCAGCAGCCAAGATGAGGGGACTAGCAAGGGTGAGCAGTTCTTC
>TRBV15|-|TRBD2|16|TRBJ2-7
CATSSRGGFSSYEQYF
TGTGCCACCAGCAGCCGCGGGGGGTTTAGCTCCTACGAGCAGTACTTC
>TRBV29-1|few|-|11|TRBJ2-7
CSFRSSYEQYF
TGCAGCTTCAGGAGCTCCTACGAGCAGTACTTC
>TRBV5-6|-|-|14|TRBJ1-6
CTSSRQLYNSPLHF
TGTACCAGCAGCCGACAGCTCTATAATTCACCCCTCCACTTT
>TRBV7-2|few|-|16|TRBJ2-7
CASSLTARGWDYEQYF
TGTGCCAGCAGCTTGACCGCAAGGGGGTGGGACTACGAGCAGTACTTC
>TRBV20-1|-|-|16|TRBJ2-3
CSARGVGGVGTDTQYF
TGCAGTGCTAGAGGGGTAGGGGGTGTGGGCACAGATACGCAGTATTTT
>TRBV14|-|-|13|TRBJ2-3
CASSQDLWWTQYF
TGTGCCAGCAGCCAAGATCTATGGTGGACGCAGTATTTT
>TRBV7-2|-|-|17|TRBJ2-1
CASSSPRGFVVYNEQFF
TGTGCCAGCAGCTCCCCTCGTGGGTTTGTGGTTTACAATGAGCAGTTCTTC
>TRBV29-1|few|-|13|TRBJ2-7
CSVEMSKEGEQYF
TGCAGCGTTGAAATGTCCAAGGAGGGCGAGCAGTACTTC
>TRBV20-1|-|-|13|TRBJ2-5
CSARATGQETQYF
TGCAGTGCTAGGGCTACAGGGCAGGAGACCCAGTACTTC
>TRBV7-2|few|-|14|TRBJ2-4
CASSLDGTTRIQYF
TGTGCCAGCAGCTTAGACGGGACCACACGTATTCAGTACTTC
>TRBV5-1|few|-|16|TRBJ2-3
CASSLDGQTDTDTQYF
TGCGCCAGCAGCTTGGACGGACAGACGGACACAGATACGCAGTATTTT
>TRBV5-1|few|-|13|TRBJ2-1
CASTSRAGNEQFF
TGCGCCAGCACTTCCCGGGCGGGGAATGAGCAGTTCTTC
>TRBV27|-|-|16|TRBJ2-1
CASSLSDVTIRNEQFF
TGTGCCAGCAGTTTATCGGATGTGACGATACGCAATGAGCAGTTCTTC
>TRBV20-1|few|TRBD1|11|TRBJ1-1
CSAHRGTEAFF
TGCAGTGCCCACAGGGGCACTGAAGCTTTCTTT
>TRBV7-6|few|-|15|TRBJ1-5
CASQTPLGFNQPQHF
TGTGCCAGCCAGACCCCTCTGGGGTTTAATCAGCCCCAGCATTTT
>TRBV20-1|few|TRBD2|18|TRBJ2-1
CSARDPTSGGSSYNEQFF
TGCAGTGCTAGAGATCCCACTAGCGGGGGAAGCTCCTACAATGAGCAGTTCTTC
>TRBV7-2|-|-|14|TRBJ2-4
CASSLRGEPSEQYF
TGTGCCAGCAGCTTACGCGGGGAGCCCAGTGAGCAGTACTTC
>TRBV12-3/TRBV12-4|few|-|16|TRBJ1-2
CASTNRAGEANYGYTF
TGTGCCAGCACCAATAGGGCAGGGGAAGCTAACTATGGCTACACCTTC
>TRBV9|few|-|12|TRBJ1-2
CASSAPSLGYTF
TGTGCCAGCAGCGCCCCGAGTTTAGGCTACACCTTC
>TRBV20-1|many|TRBD2|15|TRBJ2-1
CSASGTSGVNNEQFF
TGCAGTGCATCCGGGACTAGCGGGGTGAACAATGAGCAGTTCTTC
>TRBV20-1|-|-|12|TRBJ2-7
CSASIRVYEQYF
TGCAGTGCTAGTATCCGGGTCTACGAGCAGTACTTC
>TRBV10-3|few|-|14|TRBJ1-2
CAISEPGRIYGYTF
TGTGCCATCAGTGAACCGGGCCGAATTTATGGCTACACCTTC
>TRBV6-6|-|TRBD2|15|TRBJ2-3
CASSYILAGEDTQYF
TGTGCCAGCAGTTACATCCTAGCGGGGGAAGATACGCAGTATTTT
>TRBV28|few|TRBD1|14|TRBJ2-4
CASSPRTGLDIQYF
TGTGCCAGCAGTCCGCGGACAGGCCTGGACATTCAGTACTTC
>TRBV20-1|-|TRBD2|15|TRBJ2-5
CSARGTSGLLRGQYF
TGCAGTGCTAGGGGGACTAGCGGGCTCCTTCGTGGGCAGTACTTC
>TRBV18|-|TRBD1|15|TRBJ1-1
CASSPDRVITSEAFF
TGTGCCAGCTCACCAGACAGGGTTATTACCTCTGAAGCTTTCTTT
>TRBV14|-|-|14|TRBJ2-7
CAGSQYRGASEQYF
TGTGCCGGCAGCCAATATCGGGGGGCGAGCGAGCAGTACTTC
>TRBV20-1|-|TRBD2|11|TRBJ2-5
CSAREGRTQYF
TGCAGTGCTCGGGAGGGCAGGACCCAGTACTTC
>TRBV20-1|-|-|12|TRBJ1-2
CSLGSPRYGYTF
TGCAGCTTAGGGTCCCCCCGTTATGGCTACACCTTC
>TRBV4-3|few|TRBD2|18|TRBJ2-1
CASSQGTSGAFSYNEQFF
TGCGCCAGCAGCCAAGGGACTAGCGGGGCCTTCTCCTACAATGAGCAGTTCTTC
>TRBV7-2|-|TRBD2|16|TRBJ2-3
CASSLVIAGETDTQYF
TGTGCCAGCAGCTTAGTAATAGCGGGGGAGACAGATACGCAGTATTTT
>TRBV9|-|-|17|TRBJ1-6
CASSPRDAFSYNSLPHF
TGTGCCAGCAGCCCCCGGGACGCCTTCTCCTATAATTCACTCCCCCACTTT
>TRBV20-1|-|-|15|TRBJ1-2
CSARAIPSSEHGYTF
TGCAGTGCTAGAGCAATCCCCTCCTCCGAACATGGCTACACCTTC
>TRBV29-1|-|-|13|TRBJ1-2
CSVEISAGGGYTF
TGCAGCGTTGAAATCAGTGCGGGTGGGGGCTACACCTTC
>TRBV28|-|-|15|TRBJ1-1
CASSHPTDMNTEAFF
TGTGCCAGCAGTCACCCGACAGACATGAACACTGAAGCTTTCTTT
>TRBV7-3|-|-|15|TRBJ2-2
CASSYGQSGTGELFF
TGTGCCAGCAGCTACGGACAGTCGGGCACCGGGGAGCTGTTTTTT
>TRBV7-2|-|TRBD2|14|TRBJ2-7
CAGSLAGGTYEQYF
TGTGCCGGCAGCTTAGCGGGGGGGACCTACGAGCAGTACTTC
>TRBV20-1|-|TRBD2|14|TRBJ2-3
CSAVAGDSTDTQYF
TGCAGTGCTGTAGCGGGGGATAGCACAGATACGCAGTATTTT
>TRBV3-1|-|TRBD2|16|TRBJ2-5
CASSLRLAEYQETQYF
TGTGCCAGCAGCCTGCGACTAGCGGAGTACCAAGAGACCCAGTACTTC